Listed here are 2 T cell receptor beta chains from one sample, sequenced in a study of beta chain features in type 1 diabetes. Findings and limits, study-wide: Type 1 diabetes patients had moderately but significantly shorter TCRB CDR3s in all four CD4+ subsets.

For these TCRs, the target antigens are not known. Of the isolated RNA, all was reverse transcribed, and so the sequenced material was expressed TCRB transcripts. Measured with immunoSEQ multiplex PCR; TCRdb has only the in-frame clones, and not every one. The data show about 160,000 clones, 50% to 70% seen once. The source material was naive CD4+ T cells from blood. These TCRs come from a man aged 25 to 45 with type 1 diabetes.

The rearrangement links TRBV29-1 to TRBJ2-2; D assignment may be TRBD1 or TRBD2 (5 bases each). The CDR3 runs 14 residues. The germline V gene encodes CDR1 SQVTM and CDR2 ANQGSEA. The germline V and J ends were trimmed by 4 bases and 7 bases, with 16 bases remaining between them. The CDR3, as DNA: TGCAGCGTTGGGTGGGACGGACTGAGCGGGGAGCTGTTTTTT. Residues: CSVGWDGLSGELFF.

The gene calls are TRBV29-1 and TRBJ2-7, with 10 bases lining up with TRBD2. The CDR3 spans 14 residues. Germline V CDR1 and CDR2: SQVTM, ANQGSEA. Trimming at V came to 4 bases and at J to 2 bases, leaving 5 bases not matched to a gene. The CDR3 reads CSVAPLAGTYEQYF. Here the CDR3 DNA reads TGCAGCGTTGCCCCACTAGCGGGGACCTACGAGCAGTACTTC.